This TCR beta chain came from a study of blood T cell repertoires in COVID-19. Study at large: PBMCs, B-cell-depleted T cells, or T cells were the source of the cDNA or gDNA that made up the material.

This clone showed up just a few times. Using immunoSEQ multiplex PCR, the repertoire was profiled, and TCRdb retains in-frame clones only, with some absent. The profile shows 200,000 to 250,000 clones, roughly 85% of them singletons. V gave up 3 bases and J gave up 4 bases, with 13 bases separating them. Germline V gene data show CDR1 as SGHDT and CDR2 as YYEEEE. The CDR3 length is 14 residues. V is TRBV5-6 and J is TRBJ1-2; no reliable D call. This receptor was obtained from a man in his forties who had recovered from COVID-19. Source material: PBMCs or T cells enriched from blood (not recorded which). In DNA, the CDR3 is TGTGCCAGCAGCTCACGGGAGCTTGGCTATGGCTACACCTTC. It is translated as CASSSRELGYGYTF. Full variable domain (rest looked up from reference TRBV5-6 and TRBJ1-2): DAGVTQSPTHLIKTRGQQVTLRCSPKSGHDTVSWYQQALGQGPQFIFQYYEEEERQRGNFPDRFSGHQFPNYSSELNVNALLLGDSALYLCASSSRELGYGYTFGSGTRLTVV.